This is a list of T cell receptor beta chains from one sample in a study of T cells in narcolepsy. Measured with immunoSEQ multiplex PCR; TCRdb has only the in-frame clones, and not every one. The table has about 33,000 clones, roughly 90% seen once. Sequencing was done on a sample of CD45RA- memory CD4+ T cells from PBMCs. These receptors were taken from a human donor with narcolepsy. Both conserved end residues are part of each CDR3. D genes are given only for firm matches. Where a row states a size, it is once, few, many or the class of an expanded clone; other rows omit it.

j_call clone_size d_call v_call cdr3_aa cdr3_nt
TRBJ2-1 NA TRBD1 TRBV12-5 CASSGGLGEQFF TGTGCTAGCTCAGGGGGCCTCGGAGAGCAGTTCTTC
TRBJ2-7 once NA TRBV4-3 CASSQDTRRDEQYF TGCGCCAGCAGCCAAGATACCCGGCGGGACGAGCAGTACTTC
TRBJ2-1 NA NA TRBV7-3 CASSLTLTSSYNEQFF TGTGCCAGCAGCTTAACCCTGACAAGCTCCTACAATGAGCAGTTCTTC
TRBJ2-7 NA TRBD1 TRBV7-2 CASSPTRGQGYEQYF TGTGCCAGCAGCCCTACCAGGGGACAGGGGTACGAGCAGTACTTC
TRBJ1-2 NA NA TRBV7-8 CASSLQVINYGYTF TGTGCCAGCAGCTTGCAGGTCATAAACTATGGCTACACCTTC
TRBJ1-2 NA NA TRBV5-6 CASSVDRALYGYTF TGTGCCAGCAGCGTGGACCGGGCCCTCTATGGCTACACCTTC
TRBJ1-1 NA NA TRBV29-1 CSVFPAEGSAEAFF TGCAGCGTTTTCCCCGCGGAGGGTAGCGCTGAAGCTTTCTTT
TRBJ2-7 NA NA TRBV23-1 CASSQSLSKPSYEQYF TGCGCCAGCAGTCAATCCCTATCAAAGCCCTCCTACGAGCAGTACTTC
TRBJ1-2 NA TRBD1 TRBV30 CALSTDRGYGYTF TGTGCCCTAAGTACGGACAGGGGGTATGGCTACACCTTC
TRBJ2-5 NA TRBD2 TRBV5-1 CASSPGLAGGQETQYF TGCGCCAGCAGCCCGGGACTAGCGGGAGGGCAAGAGACCCAGTACTTC
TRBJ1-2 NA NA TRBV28 CASSLGTTDAHGYTF TGTGCCAGCAGTTTAGGGACAACTGATGCCCATGGCTACACCTTC
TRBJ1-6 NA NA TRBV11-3 CASSLGGNSPLHF TGTGCCAGCAGCTTGGGAGGTAATTCACCCCTCCACTTT
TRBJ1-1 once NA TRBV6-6 CASTSGAPGYPEAFF TGTGCCAGCACCTCAGGGGCTCCGGGATACCCTGAAGCTTTCTTT
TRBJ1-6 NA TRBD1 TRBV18 CASSRQGEINSPLHF TGTGCCAGCTCACGACAGGGGGAGATCAATTCACCCCTCCACTTT
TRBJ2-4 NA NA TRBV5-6 CASSFSQIRMMTKNIQYF TGTGCCAGCAGCTTTTCTCAGATTAGGATGATGACCAAAAACATTCAGTACTTC
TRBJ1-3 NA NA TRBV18 CASSPDPASGNTIYF TGTGCCAGCTCACCAGATCCAGCCTCTGGAAACACCATATATTTT
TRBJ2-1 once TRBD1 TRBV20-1 CSARGHNEQFF TGCAGTGCAAGGGGGCACAATGAGCAGTTCTTC
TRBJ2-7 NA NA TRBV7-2 CATPSPTPHEQYF TGTGCCACCCCATCGCCCACTCCCCACGAGCAGTACTTC
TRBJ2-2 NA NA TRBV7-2 CASSSGRRTGELFF TGTGCCAGCAGCTCAGGCAGGAGGACCGGGGAGCTGTTTTTT
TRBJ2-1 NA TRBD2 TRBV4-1 CASSLTGMASGYNEQFF TGCGCCAGCAGCCTCACCGGCATGGCTAGCGGTTACAATGAGCAGTTCTTC
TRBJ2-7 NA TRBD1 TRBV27 CASSKEGGRYEQYF TGTGCCAGCAGCAAGGAAGGGGGCCGGTACGAGCAGTACTTC
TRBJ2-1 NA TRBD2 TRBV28 CASLAGVRLGEQFF TGTGCCAGTTTAGCGGGAGTCCGCCTAGGTGAGCAGTTCTTC
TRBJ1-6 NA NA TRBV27 CASSLGTTHSPLHF TGTGCCAGCAGTTTGGGAACGACGCATTCACCCCTCCACTTT
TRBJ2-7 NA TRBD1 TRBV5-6 CASSLAGTGSYEQYF TGTGCCAGCAGCTTGGCCGGGACAGGTTCCTACGAGCAGTACTTC
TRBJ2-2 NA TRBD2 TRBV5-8 CASSGLAPGELFF TGTGCCAGCAGCGGACTAGCCCCCGGGGAGCTGTTTTTT
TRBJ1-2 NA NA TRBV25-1 CASSESGVRDYTF TGTGCCAGCAGTGAATCAGGGGTGCGGGACTACACCTTC
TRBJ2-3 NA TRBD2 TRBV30 CAWDSGSPAGTQYF TGTGCCTGGGATAGCGGGAGCCCCGCGGGTACGCAGTATTTT
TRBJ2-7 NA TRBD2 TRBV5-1 CASSSGLAEADYEQYF TGCGCCAGCAGCTCGGGACTAGCGGAAGCCGACTACGAGCAGTACTTC
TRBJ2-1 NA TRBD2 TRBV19 CASSISSGGPNEQFF TGTGCCAGTAGTATATCTAGCGGAGGACCCAATGAGCAGTTCTTC
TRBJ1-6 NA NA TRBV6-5 CASSEWVGSPLHF TGTGCCAGCAGTGAATGGGTCGGATCACCCCTCCACTTT
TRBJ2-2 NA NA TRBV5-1 CASSLVFAETGELFF TGCGCCAGCAGCTTGGTGTTCGCGGAGACCGGGGAGCTGTTTTTT
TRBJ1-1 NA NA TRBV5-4 CASSSEVNTEAFF TGTGCCAGCAGCTCCGAGGTGAACACTGAAGCTTTCTTT
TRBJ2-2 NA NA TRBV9 CASSVMDVPGELFF TGTGCCAGCAGCGTAATGGATGTCCCCGGGGAGCTGTTTTTT
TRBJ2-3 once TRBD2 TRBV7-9 CASSSLSGVRTDTQYF TGTGCCAGCAGCTCATTGAGCGGGGTACGCACAGATACGCAGTATTTT
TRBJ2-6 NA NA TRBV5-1 CASKVYSGANVLTF TGCGCCAGCAAAGTGTACTCTGGGGCCAACGTCCTGACTTTC
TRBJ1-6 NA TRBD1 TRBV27 CASSLARQGGNSPLHF TGTGCCAGCAGTTTAGCGCGACAGGGCGGCAATTCACCCCTCCACTTT
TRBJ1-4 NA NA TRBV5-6 CASSLGGREKLFF TGTGCCAGCAGCTTGGGAGGGCGTGAAAAACTGTTTTTT
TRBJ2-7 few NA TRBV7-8 CASSHQGLPYEQYF TGTGCCAGCAGCCATCAGGGGCTCCCCTACGAGCAGTACTTC
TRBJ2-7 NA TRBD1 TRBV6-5 CASRELGQGYEQYF TGTGCCAGCAGGGAATTGGGACAGGGGTACGAGCAGTACTTC
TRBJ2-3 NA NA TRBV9 CASSPRGAATDTQYF TGTGCCAGCAGCCCACGAGGAGCGGCTACAGATACGCAGTATTTT
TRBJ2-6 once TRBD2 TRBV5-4 CASSSGLAGLSGANVLTF TGTGCCAGCAGCAGCGGACTAGCGGGGCTCTCTGGGGCCAACGTCCTGACTTTC
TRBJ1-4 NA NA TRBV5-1 CASSSMGAGVAEKLFF TGCGCCAGCAGCTCCATGGGGGCGGGGGTCGCCGAAAAACTGTTTTTT
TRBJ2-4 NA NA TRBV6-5 CASNYSRRDIQYF TGTGCCAGCAATTACTCGCGTAGGGACATTCAGTACTTC
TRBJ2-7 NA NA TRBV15 CATSRDGGAPKEQYF TGTGCCACCAGCAGAGATGGGGGGGCGCCGAAAGAGCAGTACTTC
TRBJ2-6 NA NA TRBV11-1 CASSLGGQGGANVLTF TGTGCCAGCAGCTTAGGGGGACAAGGTGGGGCCAACGTCCTGACTTTC
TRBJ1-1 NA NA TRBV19 CASRVAGYTRNTEAFF TGTGCCAGTAGGGTTGCAGGTTACACCAGGAACACTGAAGCTTTCTTT